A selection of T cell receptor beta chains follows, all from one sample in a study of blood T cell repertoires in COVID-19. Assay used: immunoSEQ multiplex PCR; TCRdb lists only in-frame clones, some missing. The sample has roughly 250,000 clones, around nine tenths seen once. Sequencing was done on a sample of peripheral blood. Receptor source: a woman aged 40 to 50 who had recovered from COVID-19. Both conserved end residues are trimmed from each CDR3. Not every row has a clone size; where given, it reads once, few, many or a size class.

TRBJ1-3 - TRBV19 ASSQGTGQVSGNTIY
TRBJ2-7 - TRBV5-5 ASSSVFDSGRLQY
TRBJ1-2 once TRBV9 ASSVGDRRFYGYT
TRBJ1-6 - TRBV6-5 ASSYRQGVSPLH
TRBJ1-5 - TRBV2 ASNDGGSTSGPQH
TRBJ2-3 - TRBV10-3 AISVGTESTDTQY
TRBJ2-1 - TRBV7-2 ASSQQGARVADEQF
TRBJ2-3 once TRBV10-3 AISSQRGGSPDTQY
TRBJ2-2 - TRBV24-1 ATSDSTGAGTGELF
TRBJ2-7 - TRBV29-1 SVVFQREGSEQY
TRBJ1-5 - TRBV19 ASSIRGFTQSNQPQH
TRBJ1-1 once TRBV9 ASSTHRNTEAF
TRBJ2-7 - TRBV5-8 ASSPWTVHYEQY
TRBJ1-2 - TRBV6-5 ASSYSNRGRLYGYT
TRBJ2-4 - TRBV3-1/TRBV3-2 ASSQDLGVGKNIQY
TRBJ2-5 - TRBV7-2 ASSLSRTEETQY
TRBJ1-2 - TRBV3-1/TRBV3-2 ASSQDRVVAAAT
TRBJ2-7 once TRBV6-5 ASSRSSYEQY
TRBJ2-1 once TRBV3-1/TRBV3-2 ATAGDSSYNEQF
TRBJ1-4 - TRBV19 ASSIGYRSNEKLF
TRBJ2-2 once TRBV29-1 SVEDDRGDLGELF
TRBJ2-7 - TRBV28 ASSTGLAGGRRGEQY
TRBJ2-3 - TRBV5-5 ASSTLAGGDTDTQY
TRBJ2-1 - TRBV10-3 AISDPAAGGEVYNEQF
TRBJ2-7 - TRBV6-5 ATGTRGRPTYEQY
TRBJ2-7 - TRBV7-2 ASSLFVSESEQY
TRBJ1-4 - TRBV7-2 ASSSRPGQGDLKLF
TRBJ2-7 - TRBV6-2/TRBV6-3 ASRPPLTSGRIEQY
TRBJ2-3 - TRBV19 ASTGPPGRGPTDTQY
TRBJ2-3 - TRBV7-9 ASSSRLAGGFGDTQY
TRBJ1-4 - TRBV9 ASSVGPYGATNEKLF
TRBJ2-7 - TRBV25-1 ASSEWTGSYEQY
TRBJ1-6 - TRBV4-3 ASSQEGGDDSPLH
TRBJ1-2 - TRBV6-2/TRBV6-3 ASSTMGRANYGYT
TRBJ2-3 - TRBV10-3 AISDGGPTDTQY
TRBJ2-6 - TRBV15 ATSSYAYSGANVLT
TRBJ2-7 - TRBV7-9 ASSLGEDGTYEQY
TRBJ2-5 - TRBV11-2 ASSSRPRDSEETQY
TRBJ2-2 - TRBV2 ASRSAGVGELF
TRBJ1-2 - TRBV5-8 ASSFIRTSYGYT
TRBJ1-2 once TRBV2 ASSARTGVYGYT
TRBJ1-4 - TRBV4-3 ASSQGPAGTGDEKLF
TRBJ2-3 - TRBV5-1 ASSPGGGSTDTQY
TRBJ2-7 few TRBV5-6 ASSIIRDRLSYEQY
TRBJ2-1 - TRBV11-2 ASSPPRTSGSQDEQF
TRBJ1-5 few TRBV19 ASSIEYIVSNQPQH
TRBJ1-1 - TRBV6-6 ASGGQVNTEAF
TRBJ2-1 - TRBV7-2 ASSPRAGRSYNEQF
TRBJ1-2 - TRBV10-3 AISEPGIDLYGYT
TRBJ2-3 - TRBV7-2 ASSPSLRTSGGTDTQY
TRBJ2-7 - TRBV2 ASSLPDRGSLNTYEQY
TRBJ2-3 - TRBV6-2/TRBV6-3 ASSPGLAGGKHTQY
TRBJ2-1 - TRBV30 AWSHHRGNEQF
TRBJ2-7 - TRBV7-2 ASSSTPRTGSYEQY